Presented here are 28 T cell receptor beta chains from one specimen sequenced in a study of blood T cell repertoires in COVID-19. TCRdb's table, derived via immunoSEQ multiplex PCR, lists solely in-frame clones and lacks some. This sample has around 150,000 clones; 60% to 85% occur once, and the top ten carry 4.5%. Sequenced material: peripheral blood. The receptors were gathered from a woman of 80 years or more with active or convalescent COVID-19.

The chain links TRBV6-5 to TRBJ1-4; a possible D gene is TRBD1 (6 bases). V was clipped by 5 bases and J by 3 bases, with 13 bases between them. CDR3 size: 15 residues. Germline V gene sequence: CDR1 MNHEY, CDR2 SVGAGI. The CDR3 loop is CASSRQGRANEKLFF. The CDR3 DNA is TGTGCCAGCAGTCGCCAGGGGAGGGCTAATGAAAAACTGTTTTTT.

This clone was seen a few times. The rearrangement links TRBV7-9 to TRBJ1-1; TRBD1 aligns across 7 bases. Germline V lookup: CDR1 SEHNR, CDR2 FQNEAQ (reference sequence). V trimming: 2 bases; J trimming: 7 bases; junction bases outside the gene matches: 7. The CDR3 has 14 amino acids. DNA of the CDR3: TGTGCCAGCAGCTTACGCGACAGGGTTAGTGAAGCTTTCTTT. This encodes CASSLRDRVSEAFF. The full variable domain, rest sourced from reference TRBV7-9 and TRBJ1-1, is DTGVSQNPRHKITKRGQNVTFRCDPISEHNRLYWYRQTLGQGPEFLTYFQNEAQLEKSRLLSDRFSAERPKGSFSTLEIQRTEQGDSAMYLCASSLRDRVSEAFFGQGTRLTVV.

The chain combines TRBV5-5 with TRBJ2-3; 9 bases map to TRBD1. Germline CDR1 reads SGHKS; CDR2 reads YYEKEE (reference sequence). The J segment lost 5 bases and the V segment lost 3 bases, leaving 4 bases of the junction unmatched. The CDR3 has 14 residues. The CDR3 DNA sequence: TGTGCCAGCAGCTGGGACAGGGCGGGAGATACGCAGTATTTT. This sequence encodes CASSWDRAGDTQYF.

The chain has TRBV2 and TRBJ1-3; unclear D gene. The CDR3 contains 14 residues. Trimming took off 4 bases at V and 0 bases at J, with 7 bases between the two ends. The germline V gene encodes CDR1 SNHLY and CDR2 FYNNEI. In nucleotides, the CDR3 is TGTGCCAGCAGTGGTAGTAGCTCTGGAAACACCATATATTTT. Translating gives CASSGSSSGNTIYF.

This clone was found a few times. CDR3 sequence reads: CASSRTGENQPQHF. The CDR3 bases are TGTGCCAGCAGCCGGACAGGGGAAAATCAGCCCCAGCATTTT. The chain couples TRBV13 to TRBJ1-5, with 9 bases aligning to TRBD1. Losses at the gene ends were 5 bases for V and 4 bases for J; bases not matched to a gene: 3. Per the germline V gene, CDR1 is PRHDT and CDR2 is FYEKMQ (reference sequence). This CDR3 spans 14 amino acids.

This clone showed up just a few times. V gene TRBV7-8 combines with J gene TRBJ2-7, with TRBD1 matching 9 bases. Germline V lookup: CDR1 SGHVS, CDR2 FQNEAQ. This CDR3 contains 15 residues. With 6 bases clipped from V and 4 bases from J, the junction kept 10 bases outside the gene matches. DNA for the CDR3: TGTGCCAGCAGACGTCGGGGGACAGGGAATTACGAGCAGTACTTC. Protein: CASRRRGTGNYEQYF.

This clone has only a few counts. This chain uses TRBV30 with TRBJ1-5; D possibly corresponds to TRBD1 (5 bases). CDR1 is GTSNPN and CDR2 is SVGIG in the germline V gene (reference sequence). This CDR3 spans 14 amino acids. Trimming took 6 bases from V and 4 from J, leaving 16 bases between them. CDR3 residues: CACGARGDNQPQHF. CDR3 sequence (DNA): TGTGCCTGTGGGGCTCGGGGGGATAATCAGCCCCAGCATTTT.

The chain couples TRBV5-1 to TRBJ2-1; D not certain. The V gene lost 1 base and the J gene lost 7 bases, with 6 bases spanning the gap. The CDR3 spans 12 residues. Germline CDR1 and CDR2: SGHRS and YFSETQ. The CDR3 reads CASSLSLNEQFF. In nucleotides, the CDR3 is TGCGCCAGCAGCTTGTCGTTGAATGAGCAGTTCTTC.

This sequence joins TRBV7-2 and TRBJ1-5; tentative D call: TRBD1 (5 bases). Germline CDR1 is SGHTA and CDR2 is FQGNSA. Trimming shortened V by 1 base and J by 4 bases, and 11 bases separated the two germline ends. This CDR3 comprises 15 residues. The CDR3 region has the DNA TGTGCCAGCAGCTTAGTTAGGCAGGGTAATCAGCCCCAGCATTTT. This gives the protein CASSLVRQGNQPQHF.

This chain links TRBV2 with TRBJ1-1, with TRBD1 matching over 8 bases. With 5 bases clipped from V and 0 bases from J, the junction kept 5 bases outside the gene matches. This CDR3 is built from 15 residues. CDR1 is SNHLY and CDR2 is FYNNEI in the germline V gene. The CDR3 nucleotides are TGTGCCAGCAGTCCCAGACAGGGGATGAACACTGAAGCTTTCTTT. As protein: CASSPRQGMNTEAFF.

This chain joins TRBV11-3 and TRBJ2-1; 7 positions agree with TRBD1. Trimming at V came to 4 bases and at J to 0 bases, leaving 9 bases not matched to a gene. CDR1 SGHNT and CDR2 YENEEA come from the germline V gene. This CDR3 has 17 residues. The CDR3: CASSSYRGGDSYNEQFF. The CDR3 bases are TGTGCCAGCAGCTCCTACAGGGGCGGAGACTCCTACAATGAGCAGTTCTTC.

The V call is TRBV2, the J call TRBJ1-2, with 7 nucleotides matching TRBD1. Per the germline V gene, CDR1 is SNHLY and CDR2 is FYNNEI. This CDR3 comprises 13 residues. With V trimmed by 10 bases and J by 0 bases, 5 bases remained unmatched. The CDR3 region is CATRDSSNYGYTF. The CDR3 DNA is TGTGCCACCCGGGACAGCTCTAACTATGGCTACACCTTC.

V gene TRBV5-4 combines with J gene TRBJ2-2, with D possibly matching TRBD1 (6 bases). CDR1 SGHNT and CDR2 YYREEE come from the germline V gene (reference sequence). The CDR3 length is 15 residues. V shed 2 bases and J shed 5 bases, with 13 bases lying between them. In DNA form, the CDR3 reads TGTGCCAGCAGCTTCCGGGCCCAGGGGACCGGGGAGCTGTTTTTT. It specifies CASSFRAQGTGELFF.

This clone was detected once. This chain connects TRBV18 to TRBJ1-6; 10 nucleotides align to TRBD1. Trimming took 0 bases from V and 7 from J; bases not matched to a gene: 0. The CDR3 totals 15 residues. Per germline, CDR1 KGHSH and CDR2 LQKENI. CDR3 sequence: CASSPPTGGNSPLHF. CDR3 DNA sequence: TGTGCCAGCTCACCACCGACAGGGGGCAATTCACCCCTCCACTTT.

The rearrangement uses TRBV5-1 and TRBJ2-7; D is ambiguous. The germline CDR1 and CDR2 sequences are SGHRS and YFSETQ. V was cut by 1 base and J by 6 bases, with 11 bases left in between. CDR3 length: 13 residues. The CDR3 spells CASSLLAQSEQYF. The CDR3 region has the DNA TGCGCCAGCAGCTTGTTGGCCCAGTCCGAGCAGTACTTC.

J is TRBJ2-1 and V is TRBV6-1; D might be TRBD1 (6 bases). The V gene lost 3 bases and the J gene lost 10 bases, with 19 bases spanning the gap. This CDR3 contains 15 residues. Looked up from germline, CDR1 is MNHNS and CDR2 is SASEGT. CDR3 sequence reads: CASSDAALGHSEQFF. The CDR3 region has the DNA TGTGCCAGCAGTGACGCTGCCCTGGGACACTCGGAGCAGTTCTTC.

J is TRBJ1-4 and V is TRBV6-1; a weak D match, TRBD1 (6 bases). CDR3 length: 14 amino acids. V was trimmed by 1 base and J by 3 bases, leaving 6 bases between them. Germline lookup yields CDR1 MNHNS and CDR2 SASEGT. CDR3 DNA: TGTGCCAGCAGTGAAGGGACAGCTAATGAAAAACTGTTTTTT. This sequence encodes CASSEGTANEKLFF.

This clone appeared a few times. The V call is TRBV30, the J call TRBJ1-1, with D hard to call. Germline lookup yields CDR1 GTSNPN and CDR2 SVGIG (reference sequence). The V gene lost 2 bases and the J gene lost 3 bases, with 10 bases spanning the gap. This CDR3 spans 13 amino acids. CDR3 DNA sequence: TGTGCCTGGAGTACAAGAAGATACACTGAAGCTTTCTTT. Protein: CAWSTRRYTEAFF.

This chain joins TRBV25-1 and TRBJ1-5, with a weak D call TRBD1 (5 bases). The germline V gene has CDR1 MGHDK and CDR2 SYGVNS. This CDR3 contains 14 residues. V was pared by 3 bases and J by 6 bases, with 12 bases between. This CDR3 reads CASSDWGVSQPQHF. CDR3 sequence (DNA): TGTGCCAGCAGTGACTGGGGGGTGAGTCAGCCCCAGCATTTT.

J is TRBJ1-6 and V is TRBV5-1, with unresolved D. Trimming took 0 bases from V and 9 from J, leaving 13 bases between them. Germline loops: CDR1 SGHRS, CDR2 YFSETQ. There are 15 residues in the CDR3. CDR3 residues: CASSLGGNVGSPLHF. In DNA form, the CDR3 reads TGCGCCAGCAGCTTGGGAGGAAACGTGGGTTCACCCCTCCACTTT.

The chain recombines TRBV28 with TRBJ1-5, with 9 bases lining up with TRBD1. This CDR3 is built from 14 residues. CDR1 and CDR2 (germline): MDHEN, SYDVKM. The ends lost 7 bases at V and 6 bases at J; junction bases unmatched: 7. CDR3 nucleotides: TGTGCCAGCAATCAGGGACAGGGCAGTCAGCCCCAGCATTTT. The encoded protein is CASNQGQGSQPQHF. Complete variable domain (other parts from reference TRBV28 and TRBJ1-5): DVKVTQSSRYLVKRTGEKVFLECVQDMDHENMFWYRQDPGLGLRLIYFSYDVKMKEKGDIPEGYSVSREKKERFSLILESASTNQTSMYLCASNQGQGSQPQHFGDGTRLSIL.

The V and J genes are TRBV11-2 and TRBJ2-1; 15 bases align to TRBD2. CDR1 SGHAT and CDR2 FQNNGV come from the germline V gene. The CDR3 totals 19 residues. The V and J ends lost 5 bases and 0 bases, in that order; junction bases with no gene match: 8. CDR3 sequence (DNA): TGTGCCAGCAGCAGACGGACTAGCGGGGGGGCGAGCTCCTACAATGAGCAGTTCTTC. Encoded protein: CASSRRTSGGASSYNEQFF.

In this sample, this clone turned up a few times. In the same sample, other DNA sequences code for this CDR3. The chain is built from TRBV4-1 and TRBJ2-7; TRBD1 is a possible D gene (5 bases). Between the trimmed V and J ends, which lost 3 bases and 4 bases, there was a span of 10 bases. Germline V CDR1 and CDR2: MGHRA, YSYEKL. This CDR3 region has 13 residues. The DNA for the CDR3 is TGCGCCAGCAGCCAGATCCAGGGTTACGAGCAGTACTTC. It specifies CASSQIQGYEQYF.

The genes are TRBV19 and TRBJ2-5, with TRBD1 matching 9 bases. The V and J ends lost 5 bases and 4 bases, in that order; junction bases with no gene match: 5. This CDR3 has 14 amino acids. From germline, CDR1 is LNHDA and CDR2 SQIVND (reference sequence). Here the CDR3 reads CASSQQGAGETQYF. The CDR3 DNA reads TGTGCCAGTAGTCAACAGGGGGCCGGAGAGACCCAGTACTTC.

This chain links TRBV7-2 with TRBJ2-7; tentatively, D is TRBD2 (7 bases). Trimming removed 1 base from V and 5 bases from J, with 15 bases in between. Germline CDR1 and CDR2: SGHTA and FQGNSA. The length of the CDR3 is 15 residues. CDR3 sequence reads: CASSLVGGANNEQYF. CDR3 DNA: TGTGCCAGCAGCTTAGTTGGGGGGGCCAATAACGAGCAGTACTTC. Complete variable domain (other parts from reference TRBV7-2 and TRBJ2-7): GAGVSQSPSNKVTEKGKDVELRCDPISGHTALYWYRQSLGQGLEFLIYFQGNSAPDKSGLPSDRFSAERTGGSVSTLTIQRTQQEDSAVYLCASSLVGGANNEQYFGPGTRLTVT.

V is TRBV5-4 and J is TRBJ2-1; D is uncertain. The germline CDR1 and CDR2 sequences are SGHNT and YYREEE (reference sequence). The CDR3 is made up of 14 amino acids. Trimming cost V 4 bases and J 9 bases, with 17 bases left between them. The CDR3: CASSPRTEVGEQFF. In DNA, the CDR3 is TGTGCCAGCAGCCCCCGAACTGAAGTCGGTGAGCAGTTCTTC. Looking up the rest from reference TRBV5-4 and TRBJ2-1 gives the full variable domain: ETGVTQSPTHLIKTRGQQVTLRCSSQSGHNTVSWYQQALGQGPQFIFQYYREEENGRGNFPPRFSGLQFPNYSSELNVNALELDDSALYLCASSPRTEVGEQFFGPGTRLTVL.

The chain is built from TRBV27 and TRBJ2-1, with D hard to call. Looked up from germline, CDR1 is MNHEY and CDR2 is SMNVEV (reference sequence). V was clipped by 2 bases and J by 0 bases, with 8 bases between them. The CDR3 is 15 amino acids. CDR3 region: CASSLATNSYNEQFF. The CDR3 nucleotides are TGTGCCAGCAGTTTAGCTACGAACTCCTACAATGAGCAGTTCTTC.

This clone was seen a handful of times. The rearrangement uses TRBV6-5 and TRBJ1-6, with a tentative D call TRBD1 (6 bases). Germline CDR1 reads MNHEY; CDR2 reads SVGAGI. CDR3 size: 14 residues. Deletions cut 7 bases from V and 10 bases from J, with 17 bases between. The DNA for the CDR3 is TGTGCCAGCATAGGGGACACCCGAAAATCACCCCTCCACTTT. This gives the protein CASIGDTRKSPLHF.